The 7 T cell receptor beta chains in this list originate from one sample, sequenced in a study of regulatory T cells in long-lasting Graves disease. Time point described: newly diagnosed GD, antithyroid drugs for less than 3 months. PBMC RNA served as the TCR library source. Libraries of TCR beta came from iRepertoire HTBI primers plus Arm-PCR of CDR3 regions. TCRdb reanalysed the multiplex PCR reads using MiXCR and keeps one entry per CDR3 protein. The sample carries roughly 500,000 distinct CDR3 sequences, roughly 14% recorded once. These data also featured in a second study, about T cells in Graves' hyperthyroidism and ophthalmopathy.

The sample in question was peripheral blood mononuclear cells (PBMCs), obtained at new diagnosis, from a patient treated with antithyroid drugs. The receptors stem from a man aged 30-40 years with Graves disease.

Ten or more counts support this clonotype. CDR3 nucleotides: TGTGCCAGCAGTGGACACAGGGCTATGAACACTGAAGCTTTCTTT. Protein: CASSGHRAMNTEAFF. The chain is built from TRBV6-1 and TRBJ1-1; weak D call: TRBD1 (6 bases). Trimming cost V 4 bases and J 0 bases, with 12 bases left between them. The CDR3 spans 15 residues. The germline gives CDR1 MNHNS, CDR2 SASEGT.

This clonotype was observed a few times. This may be a read error: a much more frequent sequence differs by one nucleotide. V usage is TRBV20-1 and J usage is TRBJ2-1; D is tentatively TRBD1 or TRBD2 (5 bases each). This CDR3 is 13 amino acids long. The germline CDR1 and CDR2 sequences are DFQATT and SNEGSKA (reference sequence). CDR3 sequence (DNA): TGCAGTACTAGAGGAACCAGGGTTAATGAGCAGTTCTTC. Translated: CSTRGTRVNEQFF.

This clonotype was counted many times. The chain is built from TRBV12-3 or TRBV12-4 and TRBJ1-5; tentatively, D is TRBD1 (6 bases). This CDR3 contains 14 residues. Trimming stripped 7 bases from V and 5 bases from J, with 15 bases between. The CDR3 region is CASTTGHIHQPQHF. The CDR3 DNA reads TGTGCCAGCACCACGGGACACATTCATCAGCCCCAGCATTTT.

This rearrangement joins TRBV5-1 to TRBJ1-2, with D hard to call. This CDR3 has 12 residues. The ends were cut back, 0 bases at V and 8 bases at J, with 8 bases in the middle. Germline CDR1 reads SGHRS; CDR2 reads YFSETQ. CDR3 sequence (DNA): TGCGCCAGCAGCTTGGATAAGGGAGGCTACACCTTC. It is translated as CASSLDKGGYTF. The complete variable domain, with remaining parts taken from reference TRBV5-1 and TRBJ1-2, reads KAGVTQTPRYLIKTRGQQVTLSCSPISGHRSVSWYQQTPGQGLQFLFEYFSETQRNKGNFPGRFSGRQFSNSRSEMNVSTLELGDSALYLCASSLDKGGYTFGSGTRLTVV.

In this sample, this clonotype turned up many times. J is TRBJ2-1 and V is TRBV2; tentatively, D is TRBD2 (6 bases). Trimming took 9 bases from V and 9 from J, leaving 15 bases between them. From germline, CDR1 is SNHLY and CDR2 FYNNEI. This CDR3 region has 12 residues. The CDR3 protein is CASSSGMGEQFF. Written as DNA, the CDR3 is TGTGCCAGTAGTAGCGGAATGGGTGAGCAGTTCTTC.

This clonotype was seen many times. The chain employs TRBV29-1 and TRBJ2-5; 8 bases match TRBD1. V was pared by 7 bases and J by 1 base, with 14 bases of the junction left unmatched. Germline values: CDR1 SQVTM, CDR2 ANQGSEA. CDR3 length: 16 residues. The CDR3 protein is CSAYPDRGFVQETQYF. The CDR3 DNA reads as TGCAGCGCCTACCCCGACAGGGGATTTGTCCAAGAGACCCAGTACTTC.

The V call is TRBV9, the J call TRBJ1-1, with TRBD1 as a possible D gene (5 bases). The germline V gene has CDR1 SGDLS and CDR2 YYNGEE. V lost 4 bases and J lost 5, with 15 bases in between. The CDR3 covers 14 residues. CDR3 in amino acids: CASSPRARETEAFF. The CDR3, as DNA: TGTGCCAGCAGCCCCCGAGCCAGGGAGACTGAAGCTTTCTTT.